This T cell receptor (beta chain) was captured in a study of OX40 agonist ivuxolimab in advanced cancers. The study's findings and limits: Low normalized clonal expansion also occurred in some nonresponding patients.

Individuals having autoimmune disease history or systemic immunosuppression were not enrolled. Sequencing used immunoSEQ multiplex PCR; TCRdb keeps in-frame clones, though not all of them. The sample consists of about 79,000 clones, under 85% of them appearing once. Of note for this clone: Its target is not known.

The CDR3 loop spans 15 amino acids. The germline CDR1 and CDR2 sequences are SGHNT and YENEEA. The V and J ends lost 6 bases and 5 bases, in that order; junction bases with no gene match: 9. This specimen was CD4+ or CD8+ T cells sorted from blood, taken in a trial of the OX40 agonist ivuxolimab. The receptor was derived from an adult with an advanced solid tumor such as melanoma, head and neck, liver or kidney cancer. The gene calls are TRBV11-3 and TRBJ2-3; the match to TRBD1 covers 9 bases. The CDR3 region is CASSKGTGSGDTQYF. CDR3 DNA: TGTGCCAGCAGTAAGGGGACAGGGTCGGGAGATACGCAGTATTTT.